This is a list of T cell receptor beta chains from one sample in a study of blood T cell repertoires in COVID-19. The repertoire was sequenced with immunoSEQ multiplex PCR; TCRdb's copy has only in-frame clones and lacks some. This sample has 200,000 or so clones; about 85% occur once, and the top ten carry approximately 2.1%. The sample was peripheral blood. All receptors come from a man in his 70s with active or convalescent COVID-19. CDR3s include the opening cysteine and the closing phenylalanine or tryptophan. Each record gives: V gene, J gene, D gene, CDR3 length, clone size, CDR3 DNA, CDR3 protein. D genes are given only for firm matches. Rows give clone size only sometimes, using once, few, many, or a class for an expanded clone.

TRBV6-2/TRBV6-3	TRBJ2-5	TRBD1	19	-	TGTGCCAGCAGTCCAACCGGGACAGGGTTCGGAAGGGAGAAAGAGACCCAGTACTTC	CASSPTGTGFGREKETQYF
TRBV10-2	TRBJ1-2	-	12	-	TGCGCCAGCAGTGAGTCATCAGGTGGCTACACCTTC	CASSESSGGYTF
TRBV27	TRBJ2-1	TRBD2	18	-	TGTGCCAGCAGTTTAGAGCCCCCTAGCGGGGGGTCCTACAATGAGCAGTTCTTC	CASSLEPPSGGSYNEQFF
TRBV6-5	TRBJ2-5	TRBD2	16	once	TGTGCCAGCAGTTCCCCGTCACGCCCGGGGGGAAAGACCCAGTACTTC	CASSSPSRPGGKTQYF
TRBV9	TRBJ1-5	TRBD1	14	-	TGTGCCAGCAGCGTGGCAGGGGGCATCCAGCCCCAGCATTTT	CASSVAGGIQPQHF
TRBV9	TRBJ1-5	TRBD1	14	-	TGTGCCAGCAGCGTAGGACAGGGGGCTCAGCCCCAGCATTTT	CASSVGQGAQPQHF
TRBV19	TRBJ2-1	-	11	once	TGTGCCAGCAGTCGGTACAATGAGCAGTTCTTC	CASSRYNEQFF
TRBV7-8	TRBJ1-1	TRBD1	15	-	TGTGCCAGCAGCAATCGGACAGGTTTGAACACTGAAGCTTTCTTT	CASSNRTGLNTEAFF
TRBV2	TRBJ2-1	-	19	-	TGTGCCAGCAGCCCGACCGGGACAGGGAGCGGACTAGCGAACGGTGAGCAGTTCTTC	CASSPTGTGSGLANGEQFF
TRBV29-1	TRBJ2-7	TRBD1	12	once	TGCAGCTTCCGGGACAGCCTCTACGAGCAGTACTTC	CSFRDSLYEQYF
TRBV5-6	TRBJ1-2	-	14	-	TGTGCCAGCAGCTTCGGGACACCTAACTATGGCTACACCTTC	CASSFGTPNYGYTF
TRBV5-1	TRBJ2-1	-	14	once	TGCGCCAGCAGCTCTAACCCAGGCAACAATGAGCAGTTCTTC	CASSSNPGNNEQFF
TRBV30	TRBJ1-5	TRBD1	16	-	TGTGCCTGGAGCGTTTCATTCCCAGGGGGGAATCAGCCCCAGCATTTT	CAWSVSFPGGNQPQHF
TRBV5-4	TRBJ1-2	-	14	-	TGTGCCAGCAGCTTGGCGGACAGCGCCTATGGCTACACCTTC	CASSLADSAYGYTF
TRBV15	TRBJ2-7	TRBD1	13	-	TGTGCCACCAGCACGACAGGGGACTACGAGCAGTACTTC	CATSTTGDYEQYF
TRBV19	TRBJ1-5	-	15	-	TGTGCCAGTAGATTACAGGGTTCGGTTATTCAGCCCCAGCATTTT	CASRLQGSVIQPQHF
TRBV24-1	TRBJ2-1	-	17	-	TGTGCCACCAGTGACCTCGGCGGGACCAGCTCCTACAATGAGCAGTTCTTC	CATSDLGGTSSYNEQFF
TRBV21-1	TRBJ1-4	-	17	-	TGTGCCAGCAGCAAAGGAGGTACATGGGCAACTAATGAAAAACTGTTTTTT	CASSKGGTWATNEKLFF
TRBV4-3	TRBJ1-6	-	18	few	TGCGCCAGCAGCCAAGTAGTCGGGGGGAGCTCCTATAATTCACCCCTCCACTTT	CASSQVVGGSSYNSPLHF
TRBV5-4	TRBJ2-4	TRBD1	16	-	TGTGCCAGCAGCCTCTCCGGGACAGGGGGAGGAAACATTCAGTACTTC	CASSLSGTGGGNIQYF
TRBV18	TRBJ2-1	-	16	-	TGTGCCAGCTCACCAAGACGGGATCGAAGGGAAAATGAGCAGTTCTTC	CASSPRRDRRENEQFF
TRBV4-3	TRBJ2-7	-	13	-	TGCGCCAGCAGCCAAGATCGGGAGTACGAGCAGTACTTC	CASSQDREYEQYF
TRBV10-3	TRBJ2-1	-	13	-	TGTGCCATCAGTGACAGGGGTGATAATGAGCAGTTCTTC	CAISDRGDNEQFF
TRBV19	TRBJ2-6	TRBD2	19	-	TGTGCCAGTAGTCTCCCCCGGGAGGGAGGGATCTCTGGGGCCAACGTCCTGACTTTC	CASSLPREGGISGANVLTF
TRBV19	TRBJ2-1	-	11	-	TGTGCCAGTAGTTACTACAATGAGCAGTTCTTC	CASSYYNEQFF
TRBV6-5	TRBJ1-5	-	15	-	TGTGCCAGCACTTCTCTCCGGGGAGTCGGTCAGCCCCAGCATTTT	CASTSLRGVGQPQHF
TRBV7-2	TRBJ1-1	-	14	-	TGTGCCAGCAGCCCTGATAGGGCGCGGGGTGAAGCTTTCTTT	CASSPDRARGEAFF
TRBV30	TRBJ1-1	-	14	-	TGTGCCTGGAGTGTACAGGGATGGAACACTGAAGCTTTCTTT	CAWSVQGWNTEAFF
TRBV19	TRBJ1-5	TRBD1	12	-	TGTGCCAGTCGACAGGGCTGGCAGCCCCAGCATTTT	CASRQGWQPQHF
TRBV7-9	TRBJ2-5	-	11	-	TGTGCCAGCAGCTCACAAGAGACCCAGTACTTC	CASSSQETQYF
TRBV5-1	TRBJ1-1	-	15	-	TGCGCCAGCAGTTACTCTCAGGGGTCGGACACTGAAGCTTTCTTT	CASSYSQGSDTEAFF
TRBV21-1	TRBJ2-7	-	16	few	TGTGCCAGCAGCCCCGTCACTAGCGGGAGAGCCTACGAGCAGTACTTC	CASSPVTSGRAYEQYF
TRBV19	TRBJ1-4	TRBD1	16	-	TGTGCCAGTAGTATTAGGGCAGGGGGACGGAGCGAAAAACTGTTTTTT	CASSIRAGGRSEKLFF
TRBV27	TRBJ2-1	TRBD2	15	-	TGTGCCAGCAGTTTGGTAGCGGGAGGGGGTAATGAGCAGTTCTTC	CASSLVAGGGNEQFF
TRBV2	TRBJ2-1	-	15	-	TGTGCCAGCAGTGAAAAAAAGGGGGGGAACAATGAGCAGTTCTTC	CASSEKKGGNNEQFF
TRBV5-1	TRBJ2-7	-	15	-	TGCGCCAGCAGCTTGGGGGACACTGGAAGTTACGAGCAGTACTTC	CASSLGDTGSYEQYF
TRBV9	TRBJ1-3	-	13	-	TGTGCCAGCAGCGTAGCTTCTGGAAACACCATATATTTT	CASSVASGNTIYF
TRBV6-5	TRBJ2-5	-	11	few	TGTGCCAGCGCGCTAGAAGAGACCCAGTACTTC	CASALEETQYF
TRBV19	TRBJ1-5	-	15	-	TGTGCCAGTAGTCCGTGGGCCGTTAGCAATCAGCCCCAGCATTTT	CASSPWAVSNQPQHF
TRBV7-2	TRBJ2-1	TRBD2	15	-	TGTGCCAGCAGCTTAGTCGGGGGGTCCTACAATGAGCAGTTCTTC	CASSLVGGSYNEQFF
TRBV6-2/TRBV6-3	TRBJ2-7	-	14	-	TGTGCCAGCAGCCGACAGACCAGAAGCTACGAGCAGTACTTC	CASSRQTRSYEQYF
TRBV7-9	TRBJ2-1	TRBD1	15	-	TGTGCCAGCAGCGAGACAGGGGTCTCGTACAATGAGCAGTTCTTC	CASSETGVSYNEQFF
TRBV5-1	TRBJ2-3	-	24	-	TGCGCCAGCAGCTTGGGGGTATTCGGGGCCCACCGCCGGGAGCTGGTCTCTAGCACAGATACGCAGTATTTT	CASSLGVFGAHRRELVSSTDTQYF
TRBV6-1	TRBJ2-3	TRBD2	16	-	TGTGCCAGCAGTGAATGGCAGCGGGGGGACACAGATACGCAGTATTTT	CASSEWQRGDTDTQYF
TRBV6-5	TRBJ1-1	-	15	-	TGTGCGAGTGGGCAGGGCGGTTATATGAACACTGAAGCTTTCTTT	CASGQGGYMNTEAFF
TRBV9	TRBJ2-1	TRBD1	15	-	TGTGCCAGCAGCGGCTCGGGACAGGCGAACAATGAGCAGTTCTTC	CASSGSGQANNEQFF
TRBV18	TRBJ1-2	-	13	-	TGTGCCAGCTCACCGGACAAGTACTATGGCTACACCTTC	CASSPDKYYGYTF
TRBV30	TRBJ2-3	TRBD2	16	-	TGTGCCTGGAGTCCCAAAGCGGGAGTGGTATCAGATACGCAGTATTTT	CAWSPKAGVVSDTQYF
TRBV6-5	TRBJ1-4	TRBD1	13	-	TGTGCCAGCAGCCGACAGGGGAGTGAAAAACTGTTTTTT	CASSRQGSEKLFF
TRBV2	TRBJ1-6	TRBD1	16	-	TGTGCCAGCACCCCGGACAGGAATATCAATAATTCACCCCTCCACTTT	CASTPDRNINNSPLHF
TRBV11-2	TRBJ2-7	TRBD1	12	-	TGTGCCAGCAGCTCGGGACAGGGGAAACAGTACTTC	CASSSGQGKQYF